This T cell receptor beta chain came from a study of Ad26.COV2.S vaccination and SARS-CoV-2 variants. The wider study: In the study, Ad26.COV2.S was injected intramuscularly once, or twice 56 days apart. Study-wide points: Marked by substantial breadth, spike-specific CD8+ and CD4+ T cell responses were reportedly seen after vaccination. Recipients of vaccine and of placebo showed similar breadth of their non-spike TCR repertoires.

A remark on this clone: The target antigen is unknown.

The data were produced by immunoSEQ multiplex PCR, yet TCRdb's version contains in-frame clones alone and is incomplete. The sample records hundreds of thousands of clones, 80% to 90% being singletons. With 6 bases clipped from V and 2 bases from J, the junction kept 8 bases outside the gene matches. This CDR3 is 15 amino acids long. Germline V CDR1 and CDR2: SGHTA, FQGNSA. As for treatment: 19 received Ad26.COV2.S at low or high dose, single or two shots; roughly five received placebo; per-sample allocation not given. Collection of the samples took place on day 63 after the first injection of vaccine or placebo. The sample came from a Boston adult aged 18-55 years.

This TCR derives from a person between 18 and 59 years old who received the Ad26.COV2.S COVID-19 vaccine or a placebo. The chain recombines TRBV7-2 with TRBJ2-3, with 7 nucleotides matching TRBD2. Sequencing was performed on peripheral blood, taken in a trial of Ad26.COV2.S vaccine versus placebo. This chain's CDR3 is CASRRPGLNTDTQYF. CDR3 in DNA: TGTGCCAGCAGGCGTCCGGGACTAAACACAGATACGCAGTATTTT.